This T cell receptor (beta chain) was captured by sequencing in a study of vaccination and CD4 T cells after COVID-19. Study-level information: As a positive control, some control cultures were given a CEFX pool, while others were given an HIV-1 Nef pool or no peptide.

The Oncomine TCR Beta short-read assay generated sequence data from the DNA of cultured CD4+ T cells. MiXCR, applied by TCRdb to the PCR reads, yields one record per CDR3 protein. The table has about 23,000 distinct CDR3 sequences, roughly 44% seen once. This CDR3 is built from 15 residues. Germline V CDR1 and CDR2: SGHKS, YYEKEE (reference sequence). The V gene lost 5 bases and the J gene lost 2 bases, with 17 bases spanning the gap. On this clonotype: Its antigen is unknown.

The treatment here: roughly 10-day PBMC culture with coronavirus spike peptide pools or control peptides (ViraFEST assay). ViraFEST used peptide pools to expand antigen-specific T cells, then sequenced TCRs. Healthy people receiving the vaccine had no prior SARS-CoV-2 infection, a status indicated by nucleocapsid antibodies testing negative before and after vaccination. The rearrangement uses TRBV5-5 and TRBJ2-7, with D perhaps TRBD2 (6 bases). Sequencing was performed on CD4+ T cells from blood, cultured in vitro, taken before SARS-CoV-2 vaccination. The source of this sequence is a human donor who received a COVID-19 vaccine. The CDR3 DNA is TGTGCCAGCAGTCGTGTAGGGGACTCAGCCTACGAGCAGTACTTC. It translates to CASSRVGDSAYEQYF.